The 4 T cell receptor beta chains in this list originate from one sample, sequenced in a study of CD8+ T cells in alopecia areata. This sample's treatment: oral pan-JAK inhibitor, 5-10 mg twice daily. Sequencing relied on a cDNA template that was reverse transcribed from extracted RNA. Using immunoSEQ multiplex PCR, the repertoire was profiled, and TCRdb retains in-frame clones only, with some absent. The sample yields about 180,000 clones, about 48% seen once. The material was CD8+ T cells sorted from blood, obtained at week 24, from a patient treated with tofacitinib. These TCRs come from a human donor with alopecia areata.

The chain has TRBV11-2 and TRBJ2-5; 11 bases match TRBD2. V shed 4 bases, J shed 0 bases, and the junction held 4 bases outside the gene matches. The germline V gene has CDR1 SGHAT and CDR2 FQNNGV. The CDR3 has 16 amino acids. The CDR3 sequence: CASSSIAGGYQETQYF. The DNA for the CDR3 is TGTGCCAGCAGCTCCATAGCGGGGGGGTACCAAGAGACCCAGTACTTC.

To note about this clone: Distinct nucleotide sequences in the sample also encode this CDR3. This chain joins TRBV27 and TRBJ2-7; 9 nucleotides agree with TRBD1. CDR3 size: 14 residues. Germline loops: CDR1 MNHEY, CDR2 SMNVEV (reference sequence). Unmatched junction bases numbered 0, after V lost 2 bases and J lost 1 base. This CDR3 reads CASSLGTGSYEQYF. CDR3 sequence (DNA): TGTGCCAGCAGTTTAGGGACAGGGTCCTACGAGCAGTACTTC.

This chain joins TRBV19 and TRBJ1-2, with a weak D call TRBD1 (5 bases). CDR3 length: 14 residues. Trimming took off 2 bases at V and 4 bases at J, with 11 bases between the two ends. Germline V gives CDR1 LNHDA, CDR2 SQIVND (reference sequence). Written as DNA, the CDR3 is TGTGCCAGTAGTATATCCGACAGACTCTATGGCTACACCTTC. Translation: CASSISDRLYGYTF.

The chain recombines TRBV15 with TRBJ2-2; D might be TRBD1 or TRBD2, each matching 6 bases. Germline lookup yields CDR1 LNHNV and CDR2 YYDKDF (reference sequence). Trimming left V 8 bases short and J 9 bases short, with 16 bases between. CDR3 length equals 13 residues. CDR3 loop: CATAEGGFRELFF. CDR3 DNA sequence: TGTGCCACCGCAGAGGGGGGCTTCAGGGAGCTGTTTTTT.